This entry lists 16 T cell receptor beta chains sequenced from one sample in a study of blood T cell repertoires in COVID-19 (dated by TCRdb to the early 2020s). Library generation was performed with the immunoSEQ multiplex PCR assay. The immuneACCESS repertoire file appears here via TCRdb, limited to in-frame rearrangements. These files lack a portion of the clones; in checked studies, under half of the deficit traces to unresolved V genes, and the cause of the others is not known. The sample yields approximately 70,000 clones; roughly 89% were counted once. Approximately 8% of the sample goes to the ten largest clones. The specimen was peripheral blood. These receptors came from a human donor in a cohort sampled during active COVID-19.

CDR3 loop: CASSIGTGDYEQYF. In DNA, the CDR3 is TGTGCCAGCAGCATTGGGACAGGGGACTACGAGCAGTACTTC. This chain joins TRBV7-6 and TRBJ2-7; 10 positions match TRBD1. The germline CDR1 and CDR2 sequences are SGHVS and FNYEAQ. With V trimmed by 5 bases and J by 3 bases, 4 bases remained unmatched. The CDR3 is 14 residues long.

The J gene is TRBJ1-5, the V gene TRBV11-2; TRBD1 matches at 8 bases. Germline trimming cut 5 bases from V and 4 bases from J; bases unmatched to any gene: 13. Germline V gene sequence: CDR1 SGHAT, CDR2 FQNNGV. The CDR3 totals 17 residues. Written as DNA, the CDR3 is TGTGCCAGCAGCCGTGGACAGGGAGGTCTAGGGAATCAGCCCCAGCATTTT. This gives the protein CASSRGQGGLGNQPQHF.

The J gene is TRBJ2-7, the V gene TRBV6-5, with 8 positions matching TRBD1. This CDR3 contains 13 residues. The germline V gene has CDR1 MNHEY and CDR2 SVGAGI. The V and J ends lost 5 bases and 4 bases, in that order; junction bases with no gene match: 4. The DNA of the CDR3 is TGTGCCAGCAGTCCGGGGGACAGGTACGAGCAGTACTTC. Amino acid sequence: CASSPGDRYEQYF.

The rearrangement joins TRBV7-3 to TRBJ2-7, with 12 nucleotides matching TRBD2. Germline CDR1 and CDR2: SGHTA and FQGTGA. This CDR3 has 16 residues. Trimming took 2 bases from V and 2 from J; bases not matched to a gene: 4. The chain's CDR3 is CASSLLAGGPAYEQYF. The CDR3 nucleotides read TGTGCCAGCAGCTTACTAGCGGGGGGGCCGGCCTACGAGCAGTACTTC.

V is TRBV5-1 and J is TRBJ1-5; possibly TRBD1 for D (6 bases). The CDR3 sequence is 13 residues long. Germline-derived CDR1 and CDR2 are SGHRS and YFSETQ. V lost 2 bases to trimming and J lost 10 bases, with 13 bases between them. The CDR3 coding sequence is TGCGCCAGCAGCTTAGGGGGGGCAGACCCCCAGCATTTT. Residues: CASSLGGADPQHF.

V gene TRBV6-6 combines with J gene TRBJ1-1; D may be TRBD1 (5 bases). The CDR3 has 14 residues. CDR1 and CDR2 (germline): MNHNY, SVGAGI (reference sequence). Trimming left V 2 bases short and J 5 bases short, with 12 bases between. This CDR3 is CASSYKGVETEAFF. The CDR3 DNA is TGTGCCAGCAGTTACAAAGGGGTTGAGACTGAAGCTTTCTTT.

The chain uses TRBV29-1 and TRBJ1-2; D gene unclear. V dropped 7 bases and J dropped 4 bases, with 13 bases sitting between them. Per the germline V gene, CDR1 is SQVTM and CDR2 is ANQGSEA. The CDR3 has 12 residues. The CDR3, as DNA: TGCAGCGGTCATACGGAGGGCTATGGCTACACCTTC. Translation gives CSGHTEGYGYTF.

CDR3 coding DNA: TGTGCCAGCAGCCAGGCACGCATATCCGAGCAGTACTTC. Its translation is CASSQARISEQYF. The rearrangement links TRBV3-1 (or the pseudogene TRBV3-2) to TRBJ2-7, with D unresolved. The germline V and J ends were trimmed by 3 bases and 6 bases, with 12 bases remaining between them. CDR1 and CDR2 from the germline V gene are LGHDT and YNNKEL (reference sequence). The CDR3 extends over 13 amino acids.

The chain joins TRBV28 to TRBJ1-2; a weak D match, TRBD1 (5 bases). Per germline, CDR1 MDHEN and CDR2 SYDVKM. The CDR3 is 17 residues long. V lost 5 bases and J lost 1, with 20 bases in between. The CDR3 reads CASSPGEGPVLNYGYTF. The CDR3 DNA follows: TGTGCCAGCAGTCCCGGGGAGGGGCCGGTACTTAACTATGGCTACACCTTC.

The chain couples TRBV28 to TRBJ1-3, with D maybe TRBD1 (5 bases). The V gene lost 3 bases and the J gene lost 0 bases, with 6 bases spanning the gap. The CDR3 has 14 residues. The germline CDR1 and CDR2 sequences are MDHEN and SYDVKM. The CDR3 DNA sequence: TGTGCCAGCAGTTTTCAGGGCTCTGGAAACACCATATATTTT. This codes for CASSFQGSGNTIYF.

The V call is TRBV11-2, the J call TRBJ2-7; D may be TRBD2 (5 bases). The germline V gene encodes CDR1 SGHAT and CDR2 FQNNGV. The CDR3 covers 15 residues. V shed 6 bases and J shed 3 bases, with 18 bases lying between them. CDR3 coding DNA: TGTGCCAGCAGTTTAATTATCGGACGGGACTACGAGCAGTACTTC. Translation gives CASSLIIGRDYEQYF.

The chain combines TRBV28 with TRBJ2-7; TRBD1 aligns across 11 bases. Germline V gives CDR1 MDHEN, CDR2 SYDVKM. The CDR3 is made up of 18 amino acids. Unmatched junction bases numbered 14, after V lost 3 bases and J lost 4 bases. CDR3 amino acids: CASSLGLGWGQGGYEQYF. The CDR3 DNA reads TGTGCCAGCAGTTTGGGGCTGGGGTGGGGACAGGGGGGTTACGAGCAGTACTTC.

V gene TRBV30 combines with J gene TRBJ1-1; 10 nucleotides line up with TRBD1. The V gene end was trimmed by 5 bases and the J gene end by 11 bases; junction bases not matched to a gene: 5. Looked up from germline, CDR1 is GTSNPN and CDR2 is SVGIG (reference sequence). The CDR3 runs to 11 residues. The CDR3 region is CAWGDRGLAFF. CDR3 nucleotide sequence: TGTGCCTGGGGGGACAGGGGATTGGCTTTCTTT.

The chain uses TRBV5-4 and TRBJ2-7, with D perhaps matching TRBD1 (5 bases). Looked up from germline, CDR1 is SGHNT and CDR2 is YYREEE (reference sequence). The CDR3 extends over 14 amino acids. Trimming pared 2 bases from V and 3 bases from J, leaving 12 bases between. In DNA form, the CDR3 reads TGTGCCAGCAGCTTCAGCACAGGAAGCTACGAGCAGTACTTC. Its protein is CASSFSTGSYEQYF.

This clone was counted between two and nine times. The chain links TRBV5-5 to TRBJ2-7, with D hard to call. Per germline, CDR1 SGHKS and CDR2 YYEKEE (reference sequence). The CDR3 totals 14 residues. V gave up 2 bases and J gave up 1 base, with 10 bases separating them. DNA for the CDR3: TGTGCCAGCAGCTTTTGGAGAGAGTCCTACGAGCAGTACTTC. Protein: CASSFWRESYEQYF.

The genes are TRBV19 and TRBJ2-7, with D tentatively TRBD1 (6 bases). Germline V lookup: CDR1 LNHDA, CDR2 SQIVND (reference sequence). Trimming left V 7 bases short and J 5 bases short, with 18 bases between. The CDR3 covers 14 residues. CDR3 bases: TGTGCCAGTACCTCACGCCCCAGGGGTGACGAGCAGTACTTC. Translating gives CASTSRPRGDEQYF.